The 21 T cell receptor beta chains reported below all come from one sample, sequenced in a study of cytomegalovirus exposure and HLA in healthy donors. A multiplex PCR was run with 60 Vbeta primers and 13 Jbeta primers. The protocol was immunoSEQ multiplex PCR, while the TCRdb copy is restricted to in-frame clones and leaves out a portion. The sample carries under 95,000 clones, 80% recorded once. The sequencing sample was made of PBMCs. Source of these receptors: a male donor in good health and CMV-seronegative.

The chain combines TRBV2 with TRBJ2-7; 8 bases align to TRBD2. The CDR3 has 14 amino acids. V shed 4 bases and J 3 bases; nucleotides not matched to a gene: 5. Germline lookup yields CDR1 SNHLY and CDR2 FYNNEI. Here the CDR3 reads CASSGEREFYEQYF. CDR3 DNA sequence: TGTGCCAGCAGTGGGGAGCGGGAGTTCTACGAGCAGTACTTC.

This clone occurred a few times. The chain's CDR3 is CASSPTGIDSYEQYF. The CDR3 DNA is TGTGCCAGCAGTCCGACAGGAATTGACTCCTACGAGCAGTACTTC. The chain carries TRBV7-8 and TRBJ2-7, with D perhaps TRBD1 (6 bases). This CDR3 has 15 residues. V was clipped by 6 bases and J by 0 bases, with 15 bases between them. The germline V gene has CDR1 SGHVS and CDR2 FQNEAQ.

The chain is built from TRBV5-4 and TRBJ2-3, with 7 bases aligning to TRBD2. Germline CDR1 reads SGHNT; CDR2 reads YYREEE (reference sequence). Trimming took 4 bases from V and 0 from J; bases not matched to a gene: 14. The CDR3 contains 18 residues. CDR3 residues: CASSTGTTGRFSTDTQYF. DNA for the CDR3: TGTGCCAGCAGCACCGGGACTACCGGGCGTTTCAGCACAGATACGCAGTATTTT.

This rearrangement joins TRBV4-2 to TRBJ2-3, with TRBD2 identical over 14 bases. V shed 3 bases and J 6 bases; nucleotides not matched to a gene: 11. Germline assignment: CDR1 LGHNA and CDR2 YNFKEQ. The CDR3 extends over 18 amino acids. For the CDR3, the DNA is TGTGCCAGCAGCCAGGCGGGACTAGCGGGGGTCGCGGGGGATACGCAGTATTTT. This gives the protein CASSQAGLAGVAGDTQYF.

This rearrangement joins TRBV6-1 to TRBJ1-1; 8 bases agree with TRBD1. V was clipped by 7 bases and J by 4 bases; unmatched bases: 5. The CDR3 is 13 amino acids. Per germline, CDR1 MNHNS and CDR2 SASEGT. In nucleotides, the CDR3 is TGTGCCAGCAACCCCAGGGGGCTCACTGAAGCTTTCTTT. Its translation: CASNPRGLTEAFF.

V gene TRBV9 combines with J gene TRBJ2-3; the D gene is possibly TRBD1 (5 bases). Germline lookup yields CDR1 SGDLS and CDR2 YYNGEE. This CDR3 comprises 15 residues. V was pared by 6 bases and J by 2 bases, with 16 bases between. The CDR3 region is CASNVLGAPTDTQYF. CDR3 bases: TGTGCCAGCAACGTTCTTGGGGCCCCCACAGATACGCAGTATTTT. The whole variable domain, remainder taken from reference TRBV9 and TRBJ2-3, is DSGVTQTPKHLITATGQRVTLRCSPRSGDLSVYWYQQSLDQGLQFLIQYYNGEERAKGNILERFSAQQFPDLHSELNLSSLELGDSALYFCASNVLGAPTDTQYFGPGTRLTVL.

This chain joins TRBV7-9 and TRBJ1-1, with no clear D. V was pared by 1 base and J by 1 base, with 7 bases between. The CDR3 length is 14 residues. The germline V gene encodes CDR1 SEHNR and CDR2 FQNEAQ (reference sequence). The CDR3 loop reads CASSLVTRNTEAFF. CDR3 DNA: TGTGCCAGCAGCTTAGTGACAAGGAACACTGAAGCTTTCTTT.

The chain combines TRBV25-1 with TRBJ1-3, with a tentative D call TRBD1 (5 bases). Germline values: CDR1 MGHDK, CDR2 SYGVNS. V lost 2 bases and J lost 0, with 14 bases in between. CDR3 length: 17 residues. The CDR3 loop reads CASSERGWRGSGNTIYF. DNA of the CDR3: TGTGCCAGCAGTGAAAGAGGGTGGAGGGGCTCTGGAAACACCATATATTTT. Full variable domain (rest looked up from reference TRBV25-1 and TRBJ1-3): EADIYQTPRYLVIGTGKKITLECSQTMGHDKMYWYQQDPGMELHLIHYSYGVNSTEKGDLSSESTVSRIRTEHFPLTLESARPSHTSQYLCASSERGWRGSGNTIYFGEGSWLTVV.

The chain couples TRBV5-4 to TRBJ2-7; TRBD2 matches 8 bases. V was clipped by 4 bases and J by 6 bases; unmatched bases: 9. Germline assignment: CDR1 SGHNT and CDR2 YYREEE (reference sequence). This CDR3 has 14 amino acids. The CDR3 is CASSPGLVGSEQYF. The CDR3 DNA reads as TGTGCCAGCAGCCCGGGACTAGTCGGGTCCGAGCAGTACTTC.

The chain couples TRBV5-4 to TRBJ1-2, with a tentative D call TRBD1 (5 bases). Germline CDR1 reads SGHNT; CDR2 reads YYREEE (reference sequence). Between the trimmed V and J ends, which lost 0 bases and 3 bases, there was a span of 9 bases. The CDR3 is 14 residues long. The CDR3 DNA sequence: TGTGCCAGCAGCTTGGGGGTGACAGACTATGGCTACACCTTC. This translates into CASSLGVTDYGYTF.

This clone occurred a few times. V gene TRBV6-6 combines with J gene TRBJ1-2, with 11 bases aligning to TRBD1. Germline values: CDR1 MNHNY, CDR2 SVGAGI (reference sequence). The CDR3 is 15 amino acids. The V gene end was trimmed by 5 bases and the J gene end by 5 bases; junction bases not matched to a gene: 7. CDR3: CASSGGQGASYGYTF. The DNA for the CDR3 is TGTGCCAGCAGTGGAGGACAGGGGGCTTCGTATGGCTACACCTTC.

This sequence joins TRBV5-1 and TRBJ2-7, with 10 bases lining up with TRBD2. Germline CDR1 is SGHRS and CDR2 is YFSETQ. The CDR3 loop spans 14 amino acids. Germline trimming cut 4 bases from V and 5 bases from J; bases unmatched to any gene: 6. The CDR3 loop reads CASSKTSGTDEQYF. The CDR3 DNA reads TGCGCCAGCAGCAAAACTAGCGGGACCGACGAGCAGTACTTC.

V usage is TRBV29-1 and J usage is TRBJ2-7; D unclear. The CDR3 contains 11 residues. V shed 4 bases and J shed 3 bases, with 7 bases lying between them. The V gene's germline CDR1 is SQVTM and CDR2 ANQGSEA. Here the CDR3 DNA reads TGCAGCGTTGGACACAACTACGAGCAGTACTTC. Amino acids: CSVGHNYEQYF.

The chain carries TRBV11-2 and TRBJ1-1; 9 bases are shared with TRBD1. V lost 0 bases to trimming and J lost 4 bases; unmatched junction nucleotides: 6. Germline V gene sequence: CDR1 SGHAT, CDR2 FQNNGV. The CDR3 covers 16 residues. The CDR3 DNA follows: TGTGCCAGCAGCTTAGATCGGGGACAGGGATCCACTGAAGCTTTCTTT. Translating gives CASSLDRGQGSTEAFF.

Comment on this clone: One junction end does not reproduce the germline sequence, and a read error may be involved. The CDR3 DNA follows: TGTGCCAGCAGTACGAGGAGCAATCAGCCCCAGAATTTT. It yields the protein CASSTRSNQPQNF. The chain is built from TRBV2 and TRBJ1-5; D call uncertain. The CDR3 loop spans 13 amino acids. CDR1 SNHLY and CDR2 FYNNEI come from the germline V gene.

The chain carries TRBV30 and TRBJ2-1; no firm D call. The CDR3 loop spans 12 amino acids. Trimming removed 2 bases at V and 12 bases at J, with 14 bases between. Germline values: CDR1 GTSNPN, CDR2 SVGIG (reference sequence). The CDR3 sequence: CAWSLFSSGQFF. As DNA, the CDR3 is TGTGCCTGGAGTTTGTTTAGCTCTGGGCAGTTCTTC.

The chain combines TRBV7-9 with TRBJ2-1; a weak D match, TRBD2 (5 bases). Germline CDR1 is SEHNR and CDR2 is FQNEAQ (reference sequence). V lost 5 bases to trimming and J lost 4 bases, with 21 bases between them. This CDR3 comprises 17 residues. The CDR3, as DNA: TGTGCCAGCAGCCCCGGAGGTACCGTTGTTTCTTACAATGAGCAGTTCTTC. This sequence encodes CASSPGGTVVSYNEQFF.

The CDR3 DNA reads TGCGCCAGCAGCCAAGCGGGGGACACTGAAGCTTTCTTT. It specifies CASSQAGDTEAFF. The genes are TRBV4-1 and TRBJ1-1, with D possibly TRBD1 on 5 matching bases. V was trimmed by 1 base and J by 3 bases, leaving 6 bases between them. From germline, CDR1 is MGHRA and CDR2 YSYEKL. CDR3 size: 13 residues.

The chain recombines TRBV7-2 with TRBJ2-7; TRBD1 agrees at 9 bases. V lost 2 bases to trimming and J lost 6 bases; unmatched junction nucleotides: 11. From germline, CDR1 is SGHTA and CDR2 FQGNSA. This CDR3 contains 16 residues. The CDR3 DNA follows: TGTGCCAGCAGCTTACAGGGGGGGACAGGGTCTGGCGAGCAGTACTTC. Residues: CASSLQGGTGSGEQYF.

The chain employs TRBV4-1 and TRBJ1-2, with D possibly TRBD1 on 6 matching bases. This CDR3 spans 18 amino acids. Trimming took 0 bases from V and 1 from J, leaving 18 bases between them. The germline V gene encodes CDR1 MGHRA and CDR2 YSYEKL. CDR3 sequence reads: CASSQEGRAAGVNYGYTF. The CDR3 DNA sequence: TGCGCCAGCAGCCAAGAGGGTAGGGCGGCAGGGGTTAACTATGGCTACACCTTC.

The rearrangement links TRBV28 to TRBJ2-1; 9 bases line up with TRBD1. The germline CDR1 and CDR2 sequences are MDHEN and SYDVKM. Trimming at V came to 4 bases and at J to 3 bases, leaving 4 bases not matched to a gene. This CDR3 comprises 15 residues. The CDR3 coding sequence is TGTGCCAGCAGTTCGCCGGGACAGGGCTACAATGAGCAGTTCTTC. Its protein is CASSSPGQGYNEQFF.